This entry is about one T cell receptor beta chain. The data are from a study of shared clonotypes between healthy human individuals. Repertoires were generated with immunoSEQ multiplex PCR, while TCRdb's copy carries only in-frame clones and drops some. The sample lists more than 2 million clones, nearly 97% occurring once. This TCR derives from a man aged 18-30 years in good health. Sample: naive CD4+ T cells sorted from blood. Subset in this sample: CD45RA+ positively selected.

CDR3 residues: CASSERSVRNTGELFF. CDR3 nucleotide sequence: TGTGCCAGCAGTGAAAGGTCAGTGAGGAACACCGGGGAGCTGTTTTTT. The chain couples TRBV6-1 to TRBJ2-2; no firm D call. The CDR3 is 16 residues long. V was trimmed by 2 bases and J by 1 base, leaving 11 bases between them. The germline CDR1 and CDR2 sequences are MNHNS and SASEGT.